The 10 T cell receptor beta chains below all came from one sample that was sequenced in a study of blood T cell repertoires in COVID-19. The method was immunoSEQ multiplex PCR; TCRdb's version includes in-frame clones alone and lacks a portion of them. The sample holds roughly 250,000 clones, 84% seen once. Sample: peripheral blood. The receptors stem from a human donor in a cohort sampled during active COVID-19.

This chain links TRBV2 with TRBJ1-4; D is ambiguous. Germline V gene lookup returns CDR1 SNHLY and CDR2 FYNNEI. There are 14 residues in the CDR3. Deletions cut 8 bases from V and 4 bases from J, with 14 bases between. The CDR3 nucleotides are TGTGCCAGCTCCCTTGGGCAGAGTAATGAAAAACTGTTTTTT. It translates to CASSLGQSNEKLFF.

The chain is built from TRBV7-6 and TRBJ2-7, with D maybe TRBD1 (5 bases). The V end lost 5 bases, the J end lost 6 bases, and 23 bases lay between the germline ends. This CDR3 contains 16 residues. CDR1 SGHVS and CDR2 FNYEAQ come from the germline V gene. The CDR3 region is CASSPLTGRERSEQYF. The CDR3 DNA reads as TGTGCCAGCAGCCCCCTCACAGGACGAGAACGGTCCGAGCAGTACTTC.

This clone has just one count. This sequence joins TRBV6-6 and TRBJ1-1; TRBD1 matches 7 bases. Germline CDR1 is MNHNY and CDR2 is SVGAGI (reference sequence). V lost 6 bases to trimming and J lost 3 bases; unmatched junction nucleotides: 4. This CDR3 region has 13 residues. CDR3 protein: CASSPDRYTEAFF. CDR3 DNA: TGTGCCAGCAGCCCGGACAGGTACACTGAAGCTTTCTTT.

The V gene is TRBV15, the J gene TRBJ1-3, with 8 nucleotides matching TRBD1. V gave up 6 bases and J gave up 4 bases; unmatched junction bases: 11. The CDR3 is made up of 16 amino acids. Germline V gives CDR1 LNHNV, CDR2 YYDKDF (reference sequence). DNA for the CDR3: TGTGCCACCAGGAAAACAGGGGGTTCTTCAGGAAACACCATATATTTT. Its translation: CATRKTGGSSGNTIYF.

A single count supports this clone. The chain combines TRBV7-9 with TRBJ2-5; D call uncertain. This CDR3 is built from 15 residues. The germline V gene encodes CDR1 SEHNR and CDR2 FQNEAQ (reference sequence). V was trimmed by 5 bases and J by 4 bases, leaving 17 bases between them. DNA of the CDR3: TGTGCCAGCAGCCTTCTAGACTTCGCACCAGAGACCCAGTACTTC. Translation: CASSLLDFAPETQYF. Drawing the rest from reference TRBV7-9 and TRBJ2-5, the complete variable domain is DTGVSQNPRHKITKRGQNVTFRCDPISEHNRLYWYRQTLGQGPEFLTYFQNEAQLEKSRLLSDRFSAERPKGSFSTLEIQRTEQGDSAMYLCASSLLDFAPETQYFGPGTRLLVL.

The V gene is TRBV12-3 or TRBV12-4, the J gene TRBJ1-2; 9 positions match TRBD1. The CDR3 runs to 12 residues. Trimming removed 6 bases from V and 8 bases from J; junction bases left unmatched: 4. The CDR3 spells CASSPDRGGYTF. The CDR3 nucleotides read TGTGCCAGCAGCCCGGACAGGGGAGGCTACACCTTC.

V and J are TRBV7-3 and TRBJ2-1, with 8 bases that match TRBD2. V trimming: 5 bases; J trimming: 0 bases; junction bases outside the gene matches: 9. This CDR3 is built from 17 residues. Germline CDR1 SGHTA, CDR2 FQGTGA. CDR3 nucleotides: TGTGCCAGCAGCCGCTGGGTCAGCGGGAGCTCCTACAATGAGCAGTTCTTC. It codes for CASSRWVSGSSYNEQFF.

CDR3 residues: CASEELGTAQNSPLHF. As DNA, the CDR3 is TGTGCCAGCGAGGAGCTCGGGACAGCGCAGAATTCACCCCTCCACTTT. The chain carries TRBV5-6 and TRBJ1-6; TRBD1 matches 7 bases. V lost 7 bases and J lost 7; bases outside the gene matches: 14. CDR3 length: 16 residues. CDR1 is SGHDT and CDR2 is YYEEEE in the germline V gene.

The chain couples TRBV19 to TRBJ1-1; no clear D. The germline V gene encodes CDR1 LNHDA and CDR2 SQIVND (reference sequence). V was pared by 5 bases and J by 1 base, with 5 bases between. CDR3 length equals 12 residues. This CDR3 reads CASSSGNTEAFF. The CDR3 DNA reads as TGTGCCAGTAGTTCAGGGAACACTGAAGCTTTCTTT.

The CDR3 here is CASSLTGYGYTF. The CDR3, as DNA: TGTGCCAGCAGCCTTACAGGTTATGGCTACACCTTC. The chain combines TRBV11-2 with TRBJ1-2, with a weak D call TRBD1 (5 bases). The CDR3 sequence is 12 residues long. The ends were cut back, 5 bases at V and 5 bases at J, with 9 bases in the middle. The germline V gene has CDR1 SGHAT and CDR2 FQNNGV.